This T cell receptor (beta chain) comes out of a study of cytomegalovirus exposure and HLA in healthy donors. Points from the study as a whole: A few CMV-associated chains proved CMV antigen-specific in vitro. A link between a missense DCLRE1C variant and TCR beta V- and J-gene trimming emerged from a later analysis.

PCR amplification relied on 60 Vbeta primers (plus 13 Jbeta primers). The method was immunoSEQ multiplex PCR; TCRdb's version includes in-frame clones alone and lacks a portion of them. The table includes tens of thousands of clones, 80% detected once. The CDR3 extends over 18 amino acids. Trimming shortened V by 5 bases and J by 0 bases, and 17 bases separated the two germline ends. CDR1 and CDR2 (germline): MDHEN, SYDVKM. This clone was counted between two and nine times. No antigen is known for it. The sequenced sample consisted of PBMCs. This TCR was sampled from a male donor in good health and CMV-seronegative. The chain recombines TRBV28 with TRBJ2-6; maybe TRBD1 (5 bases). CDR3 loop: CASSPQGASSSGANVLTF. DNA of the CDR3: TGTGCCAGCAGTCCTCAGGGCGCCAGTAGCTCTGGGGCCAACGTCCTGACTTTC.